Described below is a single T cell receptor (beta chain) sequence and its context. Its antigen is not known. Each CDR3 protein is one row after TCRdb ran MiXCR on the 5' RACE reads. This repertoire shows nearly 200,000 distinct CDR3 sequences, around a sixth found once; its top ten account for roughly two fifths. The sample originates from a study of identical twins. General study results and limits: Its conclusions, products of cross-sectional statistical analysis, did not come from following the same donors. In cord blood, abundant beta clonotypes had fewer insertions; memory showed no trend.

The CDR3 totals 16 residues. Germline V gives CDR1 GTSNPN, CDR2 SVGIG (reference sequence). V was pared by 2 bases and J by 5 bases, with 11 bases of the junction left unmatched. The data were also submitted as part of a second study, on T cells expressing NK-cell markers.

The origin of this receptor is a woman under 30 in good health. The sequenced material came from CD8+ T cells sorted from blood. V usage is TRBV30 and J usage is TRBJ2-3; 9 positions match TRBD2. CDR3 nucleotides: TGTGCCTGGAGTATAGGTGCGGGAGGGCCCGTAGATACGCAGTATTTT. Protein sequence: CAWSIGAGGPVDTQYF.